These 22 T cell receptor beta chains were all obtained from the same sample, sequenced in a study of OX40 agonist ivuxolimab in advanced cancers. Produced via immunoSEQ multiplex PCR; TCRdb's table is partial and in-frame only. This sample has tens of thousands of clones, with about 86% found just once. The material was CD4+ or CD8+ T cells sorted from blood, obtained in a trial of the OX40 agonist ivuxolimab. These receptor sequences come from an adult with an advanced solid tumor such as melanoma, head and neck, liver or kidney cancer.

J is TRBJ2-3 and V is TRBV5-1; maybe TRBD2 (6 bases). The ends were cut back, 1 base at V and 10 bases at J, with 13 bases in the middle. CDR1 and CDR2 (germline): SGHRS, YFSETQ. This CDR3 comprises 13 residues. CDR3 protein: CASSLSFRDSQYF. The CDR3 DNA reads as TGCGCCAGCAGCTTGTCCTTCCGGGACTCGCAGTATTTT. The full variable domain, rest sourced from reference TRBV5-1 and TRBJ2-3, is KAGVTQTPRYLIKTRGQQVTLSCSPISGHRSVSWYQQTPGQGLQFLFEYFSETQRNKGNFPGRFSGRQFSNSRSEMNVSTLELGDSALYLCASSLSFRDSQYFGPGTRLTVL.

CDR3 sequence (DNA): TGTGCCAGCAGCTTTTCCTTTGACACTGAAGCTTTCTTT. This gives the protein CASSFSFDTEAFF. The chain is built from TRBV11-2 and TRBJ1-1, with D unclear. The length of the CDR3 is 13 residues. Between the trimmed V and J ends, which lost 3 bases and 3 bases, there was a span of 8 bases. Germline CDR1 reads SGHAT; CDR2 reads FQNNGV.

The gene calls are TRBV9 and TRBJ2-1; maybe TRBD1 (6 bases). CDR3 size: 15 residues. V lost 0 bases and J lost 7, with 14 bases in between. Germline CDR1 reads SGDLS; CDR2 reads YYNGEE. The DNA of the CDR3 is TGTGCCAGCAGCGTAGAGGGGGATAGTGTGAATGAGCAGTTCTTC. Translation gives CASSVEGDSVNEQFF.

This chain links TRBV7-6 with TRBJ1-4; no firm D call. Germline values: CDR1 SGHVS, CDR2 FNYEAQ. The CDR3 loop spans 16 amino acids. Trimming removed 5 bases at V and 0 bases at J, with 13 bases between. This CDR3 is CASSQVPVATNEKLFF. CDR3 nucleotides: TGTGCCAGCAGCCAGGTACCGGTTGCAACTAATGAAAAACTGTTTTTT.

This clone was recorded only once. The rearrangement uses TRBV18 and TRBJ2-7; 8 nucleotides align to TRBD2. The CDR3 spans 16 residues. Trimming cost V 6 bases and J 1 base; bases outside gene matches: 11. Germline V CDR1 and CDR2: KGHSH, LQKENI. CDR3 coding DNA: TGTGCCAGCTCGAGGGGGGCGGGAGGAGAGTCCTACGAGCAGTACTTC. It translates to CASSRGAGGESYEQYF. Combining the CDR3 with reference TRBV18 and TRBJ2-7 gives the whole variable domain NAGVMQNPRHLVRRRGQEARLRCSPMKGHSHVYWYRQLPEEGLKFMVYLQKENIIDESGMPKERFSAEFPKEGPSILRIQQVVRGDSAAYFCASSRGAGGESYEQYFGPGTRLTVT.

This chain connects TRBV5-1 to TRBJ1-4; D perhaps matches TRBD1 (5 bases). Per germline, CDR1 SGHRS and CDR2 YFSETQ. CDR3 size: 15 residues. V was cut by 4 bases and J by 4 bases, with 14 bases left in between. CDR3 coding DNA: TGCGCCAGCAGCCTGGATAGTCAGGGTAATGAAAAACTGTTTTTT. As protein: CASSLDSQGNEKLFF.

CDR3: CASSAGHIEAFF. CDR3 in DNA: TGTGCCAGCAGCGCGGGACATATTGAAGCTTTCTTT. V gene TRBV11-2 combines with J gene TRBJ1-1; a weak D match, TRBD1 (6 bases). The CDR3 consists of 12 residues. The V end lost 5 bases, the J end lost 7 bases, and 11 bases lay between the germline ends. The germline V gene encodes CDR1 SGHAT and CDR2 FQNNGV.

This clone was seen a few times. The chain couples TRBV2 to TRBJ1-1, with D perhaps matching TRBD1 (6 bases). This CDR3 is 13 amino acids long. Trimming pared 8 bases from V and 5 bases from J, leaving 15 bases between. Germline CDR1 is SNHLY and CDR2 is FYNNEI. The CDR3 DNA reads as TGTGCCAGCGAGGGGCAGGGGAGGACTGAAGCTTTCTTT. Protein: CASEGQGRTEAFF.

This clone showed up just a few times. This chain links TRBV10-3 with TRBJ1-1, with D possibly matching TRBD1 (5 bases). Germline CDR1 and CDR2: ENHRY and SYGVKD. The V and J ends lost 4 bases and 4 bases respectively, with 13 bases between them. The CDR3 is 14 amino acids. CDR3 nucleotide sequence: TGTGCCATCAGTGCCGGGGCCGTGACCACTGAAGCTTTCTTT. Residues: CAISAGAVTTEAFF.

The CDR3, as DNA: TGTGCCAGCAGCTTAAGCAATGAGCAGTTCTTC. Protein: CASSLSNEQFF. J is TRBJ2-1 and V is TRBV13; D is uncertain. V was clipped by 2 bases and J by 6 bases, with 2 bases between them. Germline CDR1 PRHDT, CDR2 FYEKMQ (reference sequence). The CDR3 is 11 amino acids.

The rearrangement uses TRBV6-6 and TRBJ2-7; 9 positions match TRBD2. The CDR3 runs 13 residues. Germline V gives CDR1 MNHNY, CDR2 SVGAGI (reference sequence). After removal of 10 bases from V and 6 bases from J, the junction contained 10 bases not matched to a gene. CDR3 residues: CATTAGGGREQYF. Written as DNA, the CDR3 is TGTGCCACTACAGCGGGAGGAGGGCGCGAGCAGTACTTC.

This clone has just a few counts. An end of the junction does not agree with germline; a read error may underlie this. This chain links TRBV7-6 with TRBJ1-6; a weak D match, TRBD1 (5 bases). Germline V gene sequence: CDR1 SGHVS, CDR2 FNYEAQ. The CDR3 contains 11 residues. The CDR3 protein is CASSFWLWGGF. For the CDR3, the DNA is TGTGCCAGCAGCTTCTGGCTTTGGGGCGGTTTT.

The V and J genes are TRBV10-3 and TRBJ2-1; D uncertain. Trimming shortened V by 2 bases and J by 2 bases, and 7 bases separated the two germline ends. This CDR3 comprises 14 residues. The V gene's germline CDR1 is ENHRY and CDR2 SYGVKD. The DNA of the CDR3 is TGTGCCATCAGTGAGGTCGCACCCTACAATGAGCAGTTCTTC. This translates into CAISEVAPYNEQFF.

The chain is built from TRBV18 and TRBJ2-1, with 8 bases matching TRBD2. The germline CDR1 and CDR2 sequences are KGHSH and LQKENI. Trimming took 2 bases from V and 9 from J; bases not matched to a gene: 9. The CDR3 runs 15 residues. Written as DNA, the CDR3 is TGTGCCAGCTCACCAACGGGCGGGAGGAGGGTTGAGCAGTTCTTC. Protein product: CASSPTGGRRVEQFF.

The V call is TRBV10-3, the J call TRBJ2-1; D call uncertain. The CDR3 extends over 18 amino acids. The germline V gene has CDR1 ENHRY and CDR2 SYGVKD. Trimming took off 4 bases at V and 7 bases at J, with 26 bases between the two ends. The CDR3 here is CAISGVKESPCSRNEQFF. The CDR3 coding sequence is TGTGCCATCAGTGGAGTGAAAGAGAGCCCATGCTCGAGGAATGAGCAGTTCTTC.

In DNA form, the CDR3 reads TGTGCCAGCGCGTATACGGACACTGAAGCTTTCTTT. This codes for CASAYTDTEAFF. The genes are TRBV2 and TRBJ1-1, with D hard to call. V lost 8 bases, J lost 3 bases, and 10 bases lay in between. Per germline, CDR1 SNHLY and CDR2 FYNNEI. The CDR3 has 12 residues.

The chain uses TRBV7-2 and TRBJ2-7, with TRBD2 matching over 8 bases. The germline CDR1 and CDR2 sequences are SGHTA and FQGNSA. The V and J ends lost 4 bases and 3 bases, in that order; junction bases with no gene match: 8. The CDR3 consists of 15 residues. The CDR3 nucleotides read TGTGCCAGCAGCTATCTTCTCGGGAGGGACTACGAGCAGTACTTC. It is translated as CASSYLLGRDYEQYF.

This clone is a singleton in its sample. V gene TRBV19 combines with J gene TRBJ1-6; D not resolved. V lost 6 bases and J 0 bases, leaving 9 bases between the germline ends. Per germline, CDR1 LNHDA and CDR2 SQIVND (reference sequence). This CDR3 has 15 residues. The chain's CDR3 is CASRGGLSYNSPLHF. DNA of the CDR3: TGTGCCAGTAGGGGCGGCCTCTCCTATAATTCACCCCTCCACTTT.

This clone was detected only a few times. The chain is built from TRBV9 and TRBJ1-4; D call uncertain. CDR3 size: 12 residues. Germline V gene sequence: CDR1 SGDLS, CDR2 YYNGEE. Trimming removed 4 bases at V and 6 bases at J, with 7 bases between. CDR3 bases: TGTGCCAGCAGCCGGGTTGATGAAAAACTGTTTTTT. It yields the protein CASSRVDEKLFF.

The genes are TRBV6-5 and TRBJ1-2; D is uncertain. Trimming pared 2 bases from V and 4 bases from J, leaving 14 bases between. The length of the CDR3 is 15 residues. CDR1 and CDR2 from the germline V gene are MNHEY and SVGAGI. This CDR3 is CASSYGKSGFYGYTF. Here the CDR3 DNA reads TGTGCCAGCAGTTACGGAAAATCAGGATTCTATGGCTACACCTTC.

This clone was detected once. The chain joins TRBV13 to TRBJ2-7; either TRBD1 or TRBD2 may supply D (6 bases each). Germline CDR1 and CDR2: PRHDT and FYEKMQ (reference sequence). The CDR3 covers 16 residues. Trimming took off 0 bases at V and 4 bases at J, with 16 bases between the two ends. The CDR3 region is CASSLGRGGGWYEQYF. The CDR3 DNA is TGTGCCAGCAGCTTAGGCCGTGGAGGGGGATGGTACGAGCAGTACTTC.

The chain recombines TRBV10-3 with TRBJ1-6; 7 positions agree with TRBD1. Germline loops: CDR1 ENHRY, CDR2 SYGVKD. CDR3 length: 16 residues. With 3 bases clipped from V and 7 bases from J, the junction kept 9 bases outside the gene matches. CDR3 residues: CAISEGQARLNSPLHF. Written as DNA, the CDR3 is TGTGCCATCAGTGAAGGACAGGCAAGACTAAATTCACCCCTCCACTTT.